This T cell receptor beta chain was sequenced during a study of blood T cell repertoires in COVID-19. Study-wide background: T cells, B-cell-depleted T cells, or PBMCs supplied cDNA or gDNA.

Participants were aged about 18 to 100 years from roughly 26 US areas. Sequencing used immunoSEQ multiplex PCR; TCRdb keeps in-frame clones, though not all of them. The sample carries around 310,000 clones, roughly 86% recorded once. The germline V and J ends were trimmed by 3 bases and 5 bases, with 8 bases remaining between them. The CDR3 spans 13 residues. This sequence joins TRBV12-3 or TRBV12-4 and TRBJ2-1; D uncertain. The source material was PBMCs or T cells enriched from blood (not recorded which). This TCR was sampled from a young woman who had recovered from COVID-19. The CDR3 DNA sequence: TGTGCCAGCAGTTTCGCCGGAGACAATGAGCAGTTCTTC. Encoded protein: CASSFAGDNEQFF.